This T cell receptor (beta chain) came from a study of cytomegalovirus exposure and HLA in healthy donors. PCR used 60 Vbeta primers and 13 Jbeta primers. Generated by immunoSEQ multiplex PCR, the TCRdb table keeps only in-frame clones and is missing some. The sample lists around 160,000 clones, roughly 65% occurring once. Overall study results and limits: The authors later linked a missense DCLRE1C variant to TCR beta V- and J-gene trimming. Testing in vitro showed a few CMV-associated chains specific for CMV antigens. Reports described diagnosis of cytomegalovirus status by the classifier as highly specific and sensitive. Only CMV serostatus was available as immune exposure information.

Comment on this clone: Its matching antigen is unknown.

This receptor was obtained from a woman younger than 35 in good health and CMV-seropositive. Sequenced: PBMCs.

DNA of the CDR3: TGTGCCAGCAGAATGACGACAGGTGGGCGCTCTGGAAACACCATATATTTT. Amino acid sequence: CASRMTTGGRSGNTIYF. V and J are TRBV28 and TRBJ1-3; possibly TRBD1 for D (6 bases). The CDR3 covers 17 residues. Per germline, CDR1 MDHEN and CDR2 SYDVKM. The ends were cut back, 6 bases at V and 0 bases at J, with 18 bases in the middle.